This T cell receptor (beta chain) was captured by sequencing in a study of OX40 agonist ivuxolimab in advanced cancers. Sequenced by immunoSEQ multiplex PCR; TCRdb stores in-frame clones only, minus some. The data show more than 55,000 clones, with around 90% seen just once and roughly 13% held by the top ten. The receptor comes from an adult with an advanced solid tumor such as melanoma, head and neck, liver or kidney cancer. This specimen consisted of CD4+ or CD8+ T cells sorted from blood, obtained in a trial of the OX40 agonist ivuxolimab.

The CDR3 DNA is TGTGCCAGCAGTACCACCCGGGAGGTCGGCAATGAGCAGTTCTTC. Protein: CASSTTREVGNEQFF. V is TRBV27 and J is TRBJ2-1; 7 bases fit TRBD2. Trimming at V came to 5 bases and at J to 6 bases, leaving 10 bases not matched to a gene. Germline CDR1 reads MNHEY; CDR2 reads SMNVEV (reference sequence). The CDR3 runs to 15 residues.